This T cell receptor (beta chain) was identified during a study of T cell responses to AZD1222 COVID-19 vaccine. The table came from immunoSEQ multiplex PCR; TCRdb's copy has only in-frame clones and leaves some out. The sample consists of about 140,000 clones, about 91% of them appearing once. The CDR3 consists of 14 residues. Deletions cut 6 bases from V and 8 bases from J, with 19 bases between. Germline-derived CDR1 and CDR2 are LNHDA and SQIVND (reference sequence). The gene calls are TRBV19 and TRBJ1-2; D call uncertain. The source is an adult who received the AZD1222 COVID-19 vaccine. The starting material was peripheral blood, obtained 28 days after the second AZD1222 dose. Written as DNA, the CDR3 is TGTGCCAGTAGGGAGGGCGCACAAACTCAAGGCTACACCTTC. Translating gives CASREGAQTQGYTF.